This TCR beta chain was sequenced in a study of blood T cell repertoires in COVID-19. Across the whole study: The United States, Italy and Spain provided the acute and convalescent COVID-19 samples.

Original methodology: By means of reference gene primer amplification, nucleated cell counts were estimated. Sequencing used immunoSEQ multiplex PCR; TCRdb keeps in-frame clones, though not all of them. V and J calls and clone size come straight from that table; D and trimming were deduced from the DNA. This sample has about 300,000 clones, with roughly 86% found just once. This CDR3 contains 13 residues. Per germline, CDR1 SGDLS and CDR2 YYNGEE. V lost 4 bases, J lost 2 bases, and 9 bases lay in between. The rearrangement uses TRBV9 and TRBJ2-5; D might be TRBD1 (6 bases). Sequences were obtained from peripheral blood. This sequence was found in a man in his 70s with acute or convalescent COVID-19. Written as DNA, the CDR3 is TGTGCCAGCAGCCAGGGGCCTCAAGAGACCCAGTACTTC. It is translated as CASSQGPQETQYF.